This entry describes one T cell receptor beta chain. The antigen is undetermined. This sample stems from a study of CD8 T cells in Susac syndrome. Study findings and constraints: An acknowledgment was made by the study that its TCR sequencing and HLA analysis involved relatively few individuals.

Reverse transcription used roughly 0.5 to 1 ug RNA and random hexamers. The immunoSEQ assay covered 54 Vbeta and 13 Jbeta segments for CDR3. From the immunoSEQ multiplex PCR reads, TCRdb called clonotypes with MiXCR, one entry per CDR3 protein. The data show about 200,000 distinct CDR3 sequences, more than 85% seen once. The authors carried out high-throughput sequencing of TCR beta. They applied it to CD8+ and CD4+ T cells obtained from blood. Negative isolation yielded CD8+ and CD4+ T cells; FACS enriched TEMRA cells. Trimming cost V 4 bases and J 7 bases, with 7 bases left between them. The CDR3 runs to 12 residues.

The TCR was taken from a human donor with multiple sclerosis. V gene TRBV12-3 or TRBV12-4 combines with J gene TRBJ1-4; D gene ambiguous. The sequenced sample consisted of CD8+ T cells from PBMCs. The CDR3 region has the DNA TGTGCCAGCAGTTCGCGAGGTGAAAAACTGTTTTTT. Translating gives CASSSRGEKLFF.